This T cell receptor (beta chain) was documented in a study of cytomegalovirus exposure and HLA in healthy donors. The CDR3 totals 18 residues. Germline V CDR1 and CDR2: LNHNV, YYDKDF (reference sequence). V trimming: 0 bases; J trimming: 4 bases; junction bases outside the gene matches: 14. The PCR ran on 60 Vbeta and 13 Jbeta primers. Assay used: immunoSEQ multiplex PCR; TCRdb lists only in-frame clones, some missing. The top ten hold nearly 9.5% of the sample, which has around 120,000 clones, 70% to 80% seen once. The chain joins TRBV15 to TRBJ2-7; 8 positions match TRBD1. The TCR was taken from a woman aged 45-60 years in good health and CMV-seropositive. The specimen sequenced was PBMCs. The CDR3 reads CATSRDLSGTGARYEQYF. CDR3 DNA sequence: TGTGCCACCAGCAGAGATTTATCAGGGACAGGCGCAAGGTACGAGCAGTACTTC.